What follows are 11 T cell receptor beta chains derived from one specimen sequenced in a study of blood T cells in healthy people across ages. It was with a sample-barcoded 5' primer and a J-beta primer mix that a second PCR of roughly 7 to 11 cycles was run. From the 5' RACE reads, TCRdb called clonotypes with MiXCR, one entry per CDR3 protein. The table lists hundreds of thousands of distinct CDR3 sequences, about 48% of them singletons. The sequenced sample was blood. The receptor source for this set is a man aged 25 to 40 in good health.

This chain joins TRBV6-2 or TRBV6-3 and TRBJ2-7; D possibly corresponds to TRBD2 (6 bases). CDR3 length: 16 amino acids. The V and J ends lost 5 bases and 3 bases respectively, with 20 bases between them. Germline lookup yields CDR1 MNHEY and CDR2 SVGEGT. CDR3 sequence (DNA): TGTGCCAGCAGTCCATCGGGGGTCTGGGGAAACTACGAGCAGTACTTC. As protein: CASSPSGVWGNYEQYF.

The chain carries TRBV5-1 and TRBJ1-1, with 9 bases fitting TRBD1. V lost 4 bases, J lost 6 bases, and 7 bases stayed unmatched. The CDR3 contains 14 residues. Germline V gene lookup returns CDR1 SGHRS and CDR2 YFSETQ. This chain's CDR3 is CASSGQGTMAEAFF. DNA of the CDR3: TGCGCCAGCAGCGGACAGGGGACTATGGCTGAAGCTTTCTTT.

The chain uses TRBV9 and TRBJ1-1; TRBD1 is a possible D gene (6 bases). The CDR3 is 21 amino acids. The V gene lost 2 bases and the J gene lost 3 bases, with 32 bases spanning the gap. Germline-derived CDR1 and CDR2 are SGDLS and YYNGEE. Written as DNA, the CDR3 is TGTGCCAGCAGCGTCCAGGGCATCCGGGACAATATATCGAATGGAGACACTGAAGCTTTCTTT. It yields the protein CASSVQGIRDNISNGDTEAFF.

This chain links TRBV30 with TRBJ2-3; D uncertain. The ends were cut back, 4 bases at V and 2 bases at J, with 4 bases in the middle. This CDR3 region has 11 residues. Germline V gene sequence: CDR1 GTSNPN, CDR2 SVGIG (reference sequence). CDR3 sequence reads: CAWTDTDTQYF. In DNA, the CDR3 is TGTGCCTGGACCGACACAGATACGCAGTATTTT.

This clonotype was seen just once. This chain links TRBV5-5 with TRBJ2-4; 8 nucleotides line up with TRBD1. The trim removed 5 bases at V and 8 bases at J, leaving 9 bases unmatched. The CDR3 spans 14 residues. Germline CDR1 reads SGHKS; CDR2 reads YYEKEE (reference sequence). Here the CDR3 reads CASRLPGQGYIQYF. CDR3 DNA: TGTGCCAGCAGACTGCCAGGACAGGGATACATTCAGTACTTC.

This chain uses TRBV20-1 with TRBJ1-6, with D possibly being TRBD1 (6 bases). The CDR3 consists of 13 residues. Germline values: CDR1 DFQATT, CDR2 SNEGSKA (reference sequence). Trimming stripped 5 bases from V and 12 bases from J, with 17 bases between. The CDR3 is CSAFADSPLPLHF. In DNA form, the CDR3 reads TGCAGTGCTTTTGCGGACAGTCCCTTACCCCTCCACTTT.

This clonotype was counted a few times. This chain uses TRBV4-1 with TRBJ2-1, with 8 bases fitting TRBD1. Germline V CDR1 and CDR2: MGHRA, YSYEKL. With V trimmed by 5 bases and J by 7 bases, 13 bases remained unmatched. CDR3 length: 16 amino acids. CDR3 in DNA: TGCGCCAGCAGCAAGGAGAGCAGGGGGCGCTTAAATGAGCAGTTCTTC. Amino acid sequence: CASSKESRGRLNEQFF.

In regard to this clonotype: At one end, the junction sequence differs from germline, possibly due to a read error. The gene calls are TRBV4-2 and TRBJ2-3; D not certain. Per the germline V gene, CDR1 is LGHNA and CDR2 is YNFKEQ. The length of the CDR3 is 15 residues. The CDR3 bases are TGTACCAGCAGCCAGTCGAAGTCTAGCACAGATACGCAGTATTTT. It codes for CTSSQSKSSTDTQYF.

This clonotype occurred once. This chain joins TRBV10-3 and TRBJ2-7; the D gene is possibly TRBD2 (5 bases). With the DNA end fitting TRBJ2-4 better, the J assignment may be wrong. The CDR3 contains 13 residues. From germline, CDR1 is ENHRY and CDR2 SYGVKD. The CDR3 nucleotides are TGTGCCATTACGGACTCGATCGGTACCATTCAGTACTTC. This gives the protein CAITDSIGTIQYF.

The V call is TRBV27, the J call TRBJ2-3, with D possibly TRBD1 on 5 matching bases. The CDR3 has 12 residues. V was shortened by 10 bases and J by 0 bases, with 8 bases between the two germline ends. Per germline, CDR1 MNHEY and CDR2 SMNVEV (reference sequence). Written as DNA, the CDR3 is TGTGCCAAGACAGAGAGCACAGATACGCAGTATTTT. Translating it yields CAKTESTDTQYF.

The chain couples TRBV4-3 to TRBJ2-1, with unresolved D. Trimming stripped 4 bases from V and 6 bases from J, with 10 bases between. CDR1 LGHNA and CDR2 YSLEER come from the germline V gene. This CDR3 is 13 amino acids long. CDR3 amino acids: CASSPSQVNEQFF. The CDR3 coding sequence is TGCGCCAGCAGCCCGTCCCAGGTCAATGAGCAGTTCTTC.